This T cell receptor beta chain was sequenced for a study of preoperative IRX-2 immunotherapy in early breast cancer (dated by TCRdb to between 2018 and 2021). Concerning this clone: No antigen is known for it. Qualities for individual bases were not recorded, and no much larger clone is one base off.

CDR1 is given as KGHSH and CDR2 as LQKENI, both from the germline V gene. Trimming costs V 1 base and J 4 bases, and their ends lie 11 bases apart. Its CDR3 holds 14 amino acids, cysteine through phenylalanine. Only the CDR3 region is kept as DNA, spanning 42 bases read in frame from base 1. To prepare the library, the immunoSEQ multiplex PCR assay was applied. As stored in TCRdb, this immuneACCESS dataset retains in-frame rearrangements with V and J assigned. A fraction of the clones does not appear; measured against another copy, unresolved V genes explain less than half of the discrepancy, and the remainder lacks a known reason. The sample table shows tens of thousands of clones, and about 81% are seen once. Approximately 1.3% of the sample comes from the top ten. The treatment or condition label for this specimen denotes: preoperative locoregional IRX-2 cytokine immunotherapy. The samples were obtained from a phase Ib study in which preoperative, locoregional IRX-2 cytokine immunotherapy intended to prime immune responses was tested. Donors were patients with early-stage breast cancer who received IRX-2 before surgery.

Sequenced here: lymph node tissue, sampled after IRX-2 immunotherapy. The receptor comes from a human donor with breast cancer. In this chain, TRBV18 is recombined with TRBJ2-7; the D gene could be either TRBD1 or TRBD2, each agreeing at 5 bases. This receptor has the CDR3 CASSPRDGEYEQYF. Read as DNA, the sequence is TGTGCCAGCTCACCACGGGACGGAGAGTACGAGCAGTACTTC. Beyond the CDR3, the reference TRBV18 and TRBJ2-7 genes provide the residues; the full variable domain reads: NAGVMQNPRHLVRRRGQEARLRCSPMKGHSHVYWYRQLPEEGLKFMVYLQKENIIDESGMPKERFSAEFPKEGPSILRIQQVVRGDSAAYFCASSPRDGEYEQYFGPGTRLTVT.